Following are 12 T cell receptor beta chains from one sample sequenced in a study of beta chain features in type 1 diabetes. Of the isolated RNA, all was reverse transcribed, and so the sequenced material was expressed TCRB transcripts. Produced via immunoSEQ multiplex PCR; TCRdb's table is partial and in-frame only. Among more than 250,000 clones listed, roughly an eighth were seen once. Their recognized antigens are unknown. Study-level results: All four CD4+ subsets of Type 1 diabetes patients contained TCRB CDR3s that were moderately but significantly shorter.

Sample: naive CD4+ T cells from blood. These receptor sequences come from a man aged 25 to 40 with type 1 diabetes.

CDR3 sequence reads: CASSQGLNTEAFF. For the CDR3, the DNA is TGTGCCAGCAGTCAGGGGTTGAACACTGAAGCTTTCTTT. The V gene is TRBV9, the J gene TRBJ1-1, with D perhaps TRBD1 (6 bases). The CDR3 has 13 amino acids. Germline V gene lookup returns CDR1 SGDLS and CDR2 YYNGEE. V lost 5 bases and J 0 bases, leaving 8 bases between the germline ends.

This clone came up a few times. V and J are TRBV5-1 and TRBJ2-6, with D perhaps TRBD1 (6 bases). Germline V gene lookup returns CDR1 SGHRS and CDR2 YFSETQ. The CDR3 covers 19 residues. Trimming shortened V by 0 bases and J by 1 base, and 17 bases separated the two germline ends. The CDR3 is CASSLESRGVGSGANVLTF. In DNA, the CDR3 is TGCGCCAGCAGCTTGGAATCCAGGGGCGTCGGTTCTGGGGCCAACGTCCTGACTTTC.

CDR3 DNA sequence: TGTGCCAGCAGCCTCCGTAGCGGGAGAATCCATGAGCAGTTCTTC. Translated: CASSLRSGRIHEQFF. The rearrangement links TRBV14 to TRBJ2-1; 9 bases are shared with TRBD2. V shed 4 bases, J shed 8 bases, and the junction held 9 bases outside the gene matches. There are 15 residues in the CDR3. The germline gives CDR1 SGHDN, CDR2 FVKESK.

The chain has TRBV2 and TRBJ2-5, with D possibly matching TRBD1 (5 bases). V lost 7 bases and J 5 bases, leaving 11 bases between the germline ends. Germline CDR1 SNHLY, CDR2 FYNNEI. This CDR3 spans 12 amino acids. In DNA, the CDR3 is TGTGCCAGCACGACAGCCTGGGAGACCCAGTACTTC. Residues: CASTTAWETQYF.

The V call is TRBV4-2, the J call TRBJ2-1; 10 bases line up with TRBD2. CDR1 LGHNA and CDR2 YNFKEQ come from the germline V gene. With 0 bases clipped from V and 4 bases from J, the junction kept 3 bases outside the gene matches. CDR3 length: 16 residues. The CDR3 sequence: CASSQELAGTYNEQFF. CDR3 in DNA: TGTGCCAGCAGCCAAGAACTAGCGGGGACTTACAATGAGCAGTTCTTC.

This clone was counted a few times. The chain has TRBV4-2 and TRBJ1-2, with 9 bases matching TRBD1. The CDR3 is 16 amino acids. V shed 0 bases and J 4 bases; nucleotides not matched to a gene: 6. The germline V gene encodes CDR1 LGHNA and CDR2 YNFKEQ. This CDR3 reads CASSQEPADRGYGYTF. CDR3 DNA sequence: TGTGCCAGCAGCCAAGAACCTGCGGACAGGGGCTATGGCTACACCTTC.

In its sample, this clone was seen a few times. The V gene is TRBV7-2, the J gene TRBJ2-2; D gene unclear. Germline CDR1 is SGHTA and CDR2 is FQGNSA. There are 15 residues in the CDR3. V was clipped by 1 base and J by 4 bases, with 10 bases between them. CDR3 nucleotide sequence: TGTGCCAGCAGCTTAGGAGGTTCGGGCACCGGGGAGCTGTTTTTT. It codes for CASSLGGSGTGELFF.

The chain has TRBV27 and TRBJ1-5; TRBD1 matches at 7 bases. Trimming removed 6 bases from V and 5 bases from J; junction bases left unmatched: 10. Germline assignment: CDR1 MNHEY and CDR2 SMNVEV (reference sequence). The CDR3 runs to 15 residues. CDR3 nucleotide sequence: TGTGCCAGCAGGGTGCGACAGGGCCCACATCAGCCCCAGCATTTT. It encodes CASRVRQGPHQPQHF.

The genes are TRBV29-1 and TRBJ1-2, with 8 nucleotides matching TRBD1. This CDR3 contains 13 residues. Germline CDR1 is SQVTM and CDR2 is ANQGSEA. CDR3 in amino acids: CTTETGGNYGYTF. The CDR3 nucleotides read TGCACCACCGAAACAGGGGGGAACTATGGCTACACCTTC.

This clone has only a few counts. CDR3 in DNA: TGTGCCAGCAGATGGGACAGGACGGAAAAACTGTTTTTT. Translation gives CASRWDRTEKLFF. The chain is built from TRBV2 and TRBJ1-4; 8 positions agree with TRBD1. The CDR3 extends over 13 amino acids. Germline assignment: CDR1 SNHLY and CDR2 FYNNEI. V lost 6 bases, J lost 8 bases, and 5 bases stayed unmatched. Looking up the rest from reference TRBV2 and TRBJ1-4 gives the full variable domain: EPEVTQTPSHQVTQMGQEVILRCVPISNHLYFYWYRQILGQKVEFLVSFYNNEISEKSEIFDDQFSVERPDGSNFTLKIRSTKLEDSAMYFCASRWDRTEKLFFGSGTQLSVL.

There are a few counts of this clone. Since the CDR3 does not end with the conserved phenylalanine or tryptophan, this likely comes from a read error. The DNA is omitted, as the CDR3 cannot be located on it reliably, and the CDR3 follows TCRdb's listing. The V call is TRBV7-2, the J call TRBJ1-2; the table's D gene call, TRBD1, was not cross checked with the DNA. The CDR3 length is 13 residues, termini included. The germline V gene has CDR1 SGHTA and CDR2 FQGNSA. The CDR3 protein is CASSTPGQVYYPV.

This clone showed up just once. The CDR3 is CASSLSGGLYNEQFF. Written as DNA, the CDR3 is TGTGCCAGCAGCTTGAGCGGGGGACTCTACAATGAGCAGTTCTTC. The chain has TRBV11-3 and TRBJ2-1; 8 bases match TRBD2. V lost 3 bases to trimming and J lost 3 bases; unmatched junction nucleotides: 4. Germline assignment: CDR1 SGHNT and CDR2 YENEEA. This CDR3 comprises 15 residues.